This T cell receptor beta chain came from a study of post-analysis software for immune sequencing data. About the study: The courses of disease that were included comprised relapsing-remitting, secondary progressive and progressive-relapsing multiple sclerosis.

This CDR3 has 16 amino acids. With 4 bases removed from V and 4 bases from J, the gap between germline ends came to 19 bases. Germline V gene lookup returns CDR1 MNHEY and CDR2 SMNVEV (reference sequence). About this clonotype: Its antigen is still unknown.

cDNA libraries of TCR beta carried unique molecular identifiers. TCRdb re-derived calls from the PCR reads in MiXCR, one entry per CDR3 protein. Of some 450,000 distinct CDR3 sequences in the sample, over 35% were seen once. The study's findings and limits: Significantly lower normalized Chao1 diversity was found in patients with multiple sclerosis relative to controls. Five or six TRBV segments were significantly more frequent in patients than in controls. TRBV5-6, TRBV5-1 and TRBV20-1 were among these segments.

This chain connects TRBV27 to TRBJ2-5, with D perhaps TRBD1 or TRBD2 (6 bases each). The TCR sequence derives from a girl between 10 and 17 years old with multiple sclerosis. Material for sequencing was blood. The CDR3 spells CASSYSRRGERETQYF. The CDR3 DNA sequence: TGTGCCAGCAGTTACTCAAGGAGGGGGGAAAGAGAGACCCAGTACTTC.